This T cell receptor beta chain was retrieved from a study of blood T cells in healthy people across ages. V lost 5 bases, J lost 4 bases, and 12 bases lay in between. The CDR3 contains 14 residues. CDR1 is MRHNA and CDR2 is SNTAGT in the germline V gene. The use of a sample-barcoded 5' primer and a J-beta primer mix characterized a second PCR of roughly 6 to 11 cycles. TCRdb redid the calling of the 5' RACE reads with MiXCR, one entry per CDR3 protein. The sample shows around 1,500,000 distinct CDR3 sequences, roughly 45% of them seen only once. Material: blood. The TCR comes from a woman younger than 30 in good health. The chain joins TRBV6-4 to TRBJ1-5; possibly TRBD1 for D (5 bases). CDR3 loop: CASSPQEGNQPQHF. CDR3 bases: TGTGCCAGCAGTCCACAGGAAGGGAATCAGCCCCAGCATTTT.